This T cell receptor beta chain was sequenced for a study of early T cells in non-severe SARS-CoV-2 infection. Study information: Bulk RNA taken from unsorted whole blood was sequenced, leaving chains unpaired. Study outcomes and limitations: The study's VDJdb matching favored anti-spike CD8 responses and missed private and CD4 specificities.

Tagging with unique molecular identifiers was applied to individual cDNA molecules. TCRdb fed the 5' RACE reads into MiXCR, producing one record per CDR3 protein. The repertoire holds tens of thousands of distinct CDR3 sequences, with about 12% as singletons. About this clonotype itself: The antigen is undetermined.

The sequencing sample was made of whole blood. The sequence came from an adult who was a healthcare worker with PCR-confirmed SARS-CoV-2 infection or an uninfected control (not recorded which).

The CDR3 sequence is CASSPAAWGTEAFF. DNA of the CDR3: TGTGCCAGCAGCCCGGCCGCTTGGGGGACTGAAGCTTTCTTT. This sequence joins TRBV7-2 and TRBJ1-1, with D possibly TRBD1 on 5 matching bases. V was trimmed by 5 bases and J by 5 bases, leaving 15 bases between them. The CDR3 has 14 amino acids. Per germline, CDR1 SGHTA and CDR2 FQGNSA.